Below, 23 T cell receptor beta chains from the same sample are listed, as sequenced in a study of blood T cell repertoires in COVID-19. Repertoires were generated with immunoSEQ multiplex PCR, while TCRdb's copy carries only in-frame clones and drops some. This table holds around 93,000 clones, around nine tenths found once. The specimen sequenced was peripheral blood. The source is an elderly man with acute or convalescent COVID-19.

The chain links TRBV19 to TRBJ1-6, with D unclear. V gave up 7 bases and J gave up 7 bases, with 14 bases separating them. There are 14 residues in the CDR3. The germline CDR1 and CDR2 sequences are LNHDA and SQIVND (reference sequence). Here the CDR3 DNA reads TGTGCCAGTAAGAGCCCACCTTCGAATTCACCCCTCCACTTT. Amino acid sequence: CASKSPPSNSPLHF.

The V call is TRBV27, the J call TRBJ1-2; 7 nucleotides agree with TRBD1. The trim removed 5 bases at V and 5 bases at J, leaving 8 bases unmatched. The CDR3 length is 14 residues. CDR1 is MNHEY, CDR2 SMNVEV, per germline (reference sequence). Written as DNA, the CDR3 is TGTGCCAGCAGTCCCATGACAGGGAGGTATGGCTACACCTTC. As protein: CASSPMTGRYGYTF.

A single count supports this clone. The CDR3 DNA reads TGTGCCAGCAGTGAAGCGCTTGGGCTAGCGGGAGGGGAGACCCAGTACTTC. Its translation: CASSEALGLAGGETQYF. This chain joins TRBV2 and TRBJ2-5; 12 nucleotides agree with TRBD2. Germline V lookup: CDR1 SNHLY, CDR2 FYNNEI. V shed 0 bases, J shed 5 bases, and the junction held 7 bases outside the gene matches. The CDR3 is 17 residues long.

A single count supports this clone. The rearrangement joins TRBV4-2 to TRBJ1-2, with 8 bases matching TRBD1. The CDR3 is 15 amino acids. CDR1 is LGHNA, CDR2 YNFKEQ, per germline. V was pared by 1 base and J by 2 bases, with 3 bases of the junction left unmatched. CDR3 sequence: CASSQGQGTNYGYTF. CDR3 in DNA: TGTGCCAGCAGCCAAGGACAGGGGACCAACTATGGCTACACCTTC.

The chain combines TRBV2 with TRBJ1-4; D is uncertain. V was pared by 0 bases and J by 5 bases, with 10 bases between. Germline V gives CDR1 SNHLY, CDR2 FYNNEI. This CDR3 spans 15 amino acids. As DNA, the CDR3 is TGTGCCAGCAGTGAAGCCGGGCGGGCGAATGAAAAACTGTTTTTT. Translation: CASSEAGRANEKLFF.

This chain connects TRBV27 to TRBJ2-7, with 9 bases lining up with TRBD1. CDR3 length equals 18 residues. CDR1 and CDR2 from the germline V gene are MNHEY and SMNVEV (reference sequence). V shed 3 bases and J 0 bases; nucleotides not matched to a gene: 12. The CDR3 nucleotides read TGTGCCAGCAGTTTGTTGGGGACAGGGTTGCCTAGCTCCTACGAGCAGTACTTC. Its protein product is CASSLLGTGLPSSYEQYF.

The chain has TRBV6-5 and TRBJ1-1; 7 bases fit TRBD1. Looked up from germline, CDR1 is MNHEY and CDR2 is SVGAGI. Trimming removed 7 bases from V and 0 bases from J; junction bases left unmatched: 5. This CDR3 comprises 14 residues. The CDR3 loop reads CASIVTGMNTEAFF. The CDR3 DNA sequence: TGTGCCAGCATCGTGACAGGGATGAACACTGAAGCTTTCTTT.

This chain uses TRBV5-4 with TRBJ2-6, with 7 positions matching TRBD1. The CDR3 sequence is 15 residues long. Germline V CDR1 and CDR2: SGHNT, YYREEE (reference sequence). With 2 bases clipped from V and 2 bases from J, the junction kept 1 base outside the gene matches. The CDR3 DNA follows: TGTGCCAGCAGCTTTCAGGGGGCTGGGGCCAACGTCCTGACTTTC. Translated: CASSFQGAGANVLTF. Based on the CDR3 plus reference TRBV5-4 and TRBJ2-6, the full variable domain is ETGVTQSPTHLIKTRGQQVTLRCSSQSGHNTVSWYQQALGQGPQFIFQYYREEENGRGNFPPRFSGLQFPNYSSELNVNALELDDSALYLCASSFQGAGANVLTFGAGSRLTVL.

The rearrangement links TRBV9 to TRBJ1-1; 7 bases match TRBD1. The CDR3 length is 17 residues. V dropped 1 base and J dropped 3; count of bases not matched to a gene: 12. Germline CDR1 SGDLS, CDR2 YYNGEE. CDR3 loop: CASSVQHSRGRDTEAFF. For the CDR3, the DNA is TGTGCCAGCAGCGTACAGCACTCAAGGGGGCGCGACACTGAAGCTTTCTTT.

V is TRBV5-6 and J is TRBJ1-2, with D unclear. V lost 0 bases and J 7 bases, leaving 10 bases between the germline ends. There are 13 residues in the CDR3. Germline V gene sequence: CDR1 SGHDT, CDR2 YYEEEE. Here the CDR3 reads CASSLAGSGGYTF. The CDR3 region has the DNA TGTGCCAGCAGCTTGGCTGGTAGCGGTGGCTACACCTTC.

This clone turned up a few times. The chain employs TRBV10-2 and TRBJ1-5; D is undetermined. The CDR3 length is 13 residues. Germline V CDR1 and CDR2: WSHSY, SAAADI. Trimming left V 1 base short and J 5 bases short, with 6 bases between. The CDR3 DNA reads TGCGCCAGCAGTGAGTTTGAGGATCAGCCCCAGCATTTT. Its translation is CASSEFEDQPQHF.

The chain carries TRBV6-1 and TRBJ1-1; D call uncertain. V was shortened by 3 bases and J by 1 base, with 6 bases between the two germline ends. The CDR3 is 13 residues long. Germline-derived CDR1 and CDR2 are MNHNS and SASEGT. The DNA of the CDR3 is TGTGCCAGCAGTGAGTCAGGGAACACTGAAGCTTTCTTT. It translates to CASSESGNTEAFF.

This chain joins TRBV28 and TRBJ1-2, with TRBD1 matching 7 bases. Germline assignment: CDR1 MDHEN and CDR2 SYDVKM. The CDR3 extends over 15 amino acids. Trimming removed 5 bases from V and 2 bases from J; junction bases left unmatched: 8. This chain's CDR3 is CASSLTGQLNYGYTF. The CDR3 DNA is TGTGCCAGCAGTCTCACGGGACAGCTAAACTATGGCTACACCTTC.

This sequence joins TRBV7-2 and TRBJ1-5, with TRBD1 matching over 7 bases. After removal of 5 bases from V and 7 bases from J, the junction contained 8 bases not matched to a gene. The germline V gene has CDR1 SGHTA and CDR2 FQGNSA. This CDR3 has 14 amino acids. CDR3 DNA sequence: TGTGCCAGCAGCCTTAGGACAGGTATACAGCCCCAGCATTTT. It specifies CASSLRTGIQPQHF. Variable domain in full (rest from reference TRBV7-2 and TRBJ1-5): GAGVSQSPSNKVTEKGKDVELRCDPISGHTALYWYRQSLGQGLEFLIYFQGNSAPDKSGLPSDRFSAERTGGSVSTLTIQRTQQEDSAVYLCASSLRTGIQPQHFGDGTRLSIL.

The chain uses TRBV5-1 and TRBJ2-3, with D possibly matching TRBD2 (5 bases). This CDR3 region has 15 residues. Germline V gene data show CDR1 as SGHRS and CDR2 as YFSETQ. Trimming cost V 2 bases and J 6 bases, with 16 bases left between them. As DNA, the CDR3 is TGCGCCAGCAGCTTAGTCGGCTTACGGGATGATACGCAGTATTTT. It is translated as CASSLVGLRDDTQYF.

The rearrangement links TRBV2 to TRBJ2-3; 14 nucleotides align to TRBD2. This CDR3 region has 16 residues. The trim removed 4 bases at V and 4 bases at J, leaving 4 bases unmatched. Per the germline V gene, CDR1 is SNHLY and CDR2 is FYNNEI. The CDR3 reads CASSVGTSGSSDTQYF. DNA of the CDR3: TGTGCCAGCAGTGTAGGGACTAGCGGGAGTTCAGATACGCAGTATTTT.

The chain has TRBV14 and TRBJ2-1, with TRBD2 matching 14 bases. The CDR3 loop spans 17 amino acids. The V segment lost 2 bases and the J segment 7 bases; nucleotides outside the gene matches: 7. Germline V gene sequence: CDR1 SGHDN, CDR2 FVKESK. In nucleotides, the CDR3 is TGTGCCAGCAGCCAATGGCCCGGGACTAGCGGGGGAAATGAGCAGTTCTTC. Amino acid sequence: CASSQWPGTSGGNEQFF.

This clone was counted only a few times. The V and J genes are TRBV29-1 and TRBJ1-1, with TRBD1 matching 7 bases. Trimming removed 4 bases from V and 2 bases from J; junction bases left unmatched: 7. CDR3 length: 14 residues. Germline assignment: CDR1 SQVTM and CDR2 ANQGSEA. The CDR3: CSVVAGGLNTEAFF. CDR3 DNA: TGCAGCGTTGTGGCAGGGGGTCTCAACACTGAAGCTTTCTTT.

Here the CDR3 DNA reads TGTGCCAGTAGTACAGGGGTCTTTAGCAATCAGCCCCAGCATTTT. Its protein product is CASSTGVFSNQPQHF. The rearrangement links TRBV19 to TRBJ1-5, with D tentatively TRBD1 (6 bases). Germline V gene lookup returns CDR1 LNHDA and CDR2 SQIVND (reference sequence). CDR3 size: 15 residues. Deletions cut 4 bases from V and 0 bases from J, with 10 bases between.

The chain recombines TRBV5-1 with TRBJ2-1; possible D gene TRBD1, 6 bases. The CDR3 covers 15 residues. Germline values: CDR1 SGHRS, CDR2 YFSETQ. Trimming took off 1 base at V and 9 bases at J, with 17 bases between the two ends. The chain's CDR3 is CASSLTPLQGIEQFF. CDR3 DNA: TGCGCCAGCAGCTTGACTCCCTTACAGGGAATTGAGCAGTTCTTC.

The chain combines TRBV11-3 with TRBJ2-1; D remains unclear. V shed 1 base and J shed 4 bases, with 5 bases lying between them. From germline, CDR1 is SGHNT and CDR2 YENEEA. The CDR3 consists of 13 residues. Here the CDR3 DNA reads TGTGCCAGCAGCTTAGGAGCTTACAATGAGCAGTTCTTC. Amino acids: CASSLGAYNEQFF.

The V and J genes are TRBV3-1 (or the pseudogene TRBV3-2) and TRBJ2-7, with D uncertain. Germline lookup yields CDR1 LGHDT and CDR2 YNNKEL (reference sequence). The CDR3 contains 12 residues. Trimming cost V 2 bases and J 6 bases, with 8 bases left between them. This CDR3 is CASSQIISEQYF. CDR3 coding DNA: TGTGCCAGCAGCCAAATTATCTCCGAGCAGTACTTC.

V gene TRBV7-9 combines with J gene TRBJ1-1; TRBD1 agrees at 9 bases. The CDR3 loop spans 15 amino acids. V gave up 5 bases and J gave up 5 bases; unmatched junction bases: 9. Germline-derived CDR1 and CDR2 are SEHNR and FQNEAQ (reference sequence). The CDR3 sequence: CASSLIQGASTEAFF. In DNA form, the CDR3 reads TGTGCCAGCAGCCTTATACAGGGGGCTAGTACTGAAGCTTTCTTT.